The 16 T cell receptor beta chains listed next were all sequenced from one sample in a study of blood T cell repertoires in COVID-19. The method was immunoSEQ multiplex PCR; TCRdb's version includes in-frame clones alone and lacks a portion of them. Of about 57,000 clones listed, around 90% were seen once; the top ten hold around 21%. Sequenced material: peripheral blood. The receptors were sampled from a woman older than 75 with COVID-19, enrolled during active disease.

The rearrangement uses TRBV9 and TRBJ2-2; D remains unclear. The CDR3 has 14 residues. V was shortened by 0 bases and J by 4 bases, with 7 bases between the two germline ends. Per the germline V gene, CDR1 is SGDLS and CDR2 is YYNGEE. CDR3 DNA: TGTGCCAGCAGCGTAGCTCTTTCCACCGGGGAGCTGTTTTTT. Translation: CASSVALSTGELFF.

This rearrangement joins TRBV28 to TRBJ1-2, with 8 bases lining up with TRBD1. CDR3 length equals 14 residues. CDR1 is MDHEN, CDR2 SYDVKM, per germline. The ends lost 9 bases at V and 5 bases at J; junction bases unmatched: 11. In nucleotides, the CDR3 is TGTGCCAGTTCAACAGGGGGGGTTCAATATGGCTACACCTTC. This translates into CASSTGGVQYGYTF.

V gene TRBV19 combines with J gene TRBJ2-5; a weak D match, TRBD1 (6 bases). Between the trimmed V and J ends, which lost 3 bases and 2 bases, there was a span of 13 bases. CDR3 length: 15 residues. Germline values: CDR1 LNHDA, CDR2 SQIVND (reference sequence). The CDR3 DNA sequence: TGTGCCAGTAGTATCCCGGACAGATCTCAAGAGACCCAGTACTTC. Its protein is CASSIPDRSQETQYF.

This clone has just a few counts. The chain employs TRBV9 and TRBJ1-1; D gene uncertain. Trimming shortened V by 4 bases and J by 1 base, and 14 bases separated the two germline ends. Per the germline V gene, CDR1 is SGDLS and CDR2 is YYNGEE. The CDR3 runs 15 residues. This chain's CDR3 is CASSPASNRNTEAFF. CDR3 sequence (DNA): TGTGCCAGCAGCCCAGCCTCCAACAGGAACACTGAAGCTTTCTTT.

This clone was observed a few times. This chain connects TRBV4-2 to TRBJ1-4; TRBD1 might be the D (5 bases). Trimming stripped 4 bases from V and 13 bases from J, with 13 bases between. Germline V CDR1 and CDR2: LGHNA, YNFKEQ. There are 12 residues in the CDR3. The CDR3 loop reads CASSRHGGGLFF. CDR3 nucleotides: TGTGCCAGCAGCCGACATGGGGGGGGACTGTTTTTT.

The V and J genes are TRBV15 and TRBJ2-3; D might be TRBD1 (5 bases). The CDR3 is 13 amino acids. The germline V gene has CDR1 LNHNV and CDR2 YYDKDF (reference sequence). The V gene lost 5 bases and the J gene lost 1 base, with 7 bases spanning the gap. The CDR3 spells CATSLRGTDTQYF. For the CDR3, the DNA is TGTGCCACCAGCCTCAGGGGCACAGATACGCAGTATTTT.

The genes are TRBV28 and TRBJ1-4; D not resolved. There are 15 residues in the CDR3. V was pared by 6 bases and J by 0 bases, with 11 bases between. Germline V gene lookup returns CDR1 MDHEN and CDR2 SYDVKM. As DNA, the CDR3 is TGTGCCAGCAGGACTACCGGGACAACTAATGAAAAACTGTTTTTT. Translating gives CASRTTGTTNEKLFF.

This clone was recorded a few times. J is TRBJ1-5 and V is TRBV5-5; D unclear. The V gene's germline CDR1 is SGHKS and CDR2 YYEKEE (reference sequence). Trimming took 0 bases from V and 0 from J, leaving 7 bases between them. This CDR3 is 15 amino acids long. As DNA, the CDR3 is TGTGCCAGCAGCTTGGGTTTATCTAGCAATCAGCCCCAGCATTTT. Its protein is CASSLGLSSNQPQHF.

This chain links TRBV1 with TRBJ2-7; the table calls TRBD1, which could not be checked here. TRBV1 is annotated as a pseudogene. The CDR3 spans 15 residues. DNA for the CDR3: TGCACCAGCAGCCAAGAGCGTCAGGGATTATACGAGCAGTACTTC. Translating gives CTSSQERQGLYEQYF.

The rearrangement joins TRBV6-5 to TRBJ1-6; D gene unclear. V was shortened by 6 bases and J by 0 bases, with 9 bases between the two germline ends. The CDR3 is made up of 15 amino acids. Germline lookup yields CDR1 MNHEY and CDR2 SVGAGI. As DNA, the CDR3 is TGTGCCAGCAGCCGACTGAACTCCTATAATTCACCCCTCCACTTT. It yields the protein CASSRLNSYNSPLHF.

The chain couples TRBV27 to TRBJ1-1, with D possibly being TRBD1 (5 bases). The CDR3 extends over 15 amino acids. From germline, CDR1 is MNHEY and CDR2 SMNVEV (reference sequence). Trimming left V 7 bases short and J 6 bases short, with 21 bases between. The CDR3 region has the DNA TGTGCCAGCACCCCGGGGGGTAAAGGATTCGCTGAAGCTTTCTTT. It yields the protein CASTPGGKGFAEAFF.

This chain connects TRBV15 to TRBJ1-1, with unresolved D. V lost 8 bases, J lost 6 bases, and 16 bases lay in between. This CDR3 is 13 amino acids long. The germline V gene encodes CDR1 LNHNV and CDR2 YYDKDF (reference sequence). CDR3 bases: TGTGCCACCGGGTGGGTCAACGAGGCTGAAGCTTTCTTT. It yields the protein CATGWVNEAEAFF.

The chain employs TRBV11-2 and TRBJ1-1; 7 nucleotides agree with TRBD1. The CDR3 is 15 amino acids. The germline V gene encodes CDR1 SGHAT and CDR2 FQNNGV. Trimming removed 5 bases from V and 6 bases from J; junction bases left unmatched: 12. The CDR3, as DNA: TGTGCCAGCAGCCGCGGCGTAAGGACAGGTGCTGAAGCTTTCTTT. Its translation is CASSRGVRTGAEAFF.

The rearrangement joins TRBV19 to TRBJ1-1; D unclear. This CDR3 has 13 residues. Trimming pared 9 bases from V and 0 bases from J, leaving 11 bases between. Germline V CDR1 and CDR2: LNHDA, SQIVND (reference sequence). The CDR3 protein is CASDPGMNTEAFF. The CDR3 region has the DNA TGTGCCAGCGACCCGGGGATGAACACTGAAGCTTTCTTT.

The V gene is TRBV9, the J gene TRBJ1-5; perhaps TRBD1 as D (6 bases). Germline V gives CDR1 SGDLS, CDR2 YYNGEE. This CDR3 has 16 amino acids. The V gene lost 5 bases and the J gene lost 5 bases, with 20 bases spanning the gap. CDR3 residues: CASSRSGDTRDQPQHF. In DNA, the CDR3 is TGTGCCAGCAGTAGGAGCGGGGACACCCGCGATCAGCCCCAGCATTTT. The variable domain in full, completed from reference TRBV9 and TRBJ1-5, reads DSGVTQTPKHLITATGQRVTLRCSPRSGDLSVYWYQQSLDQGLQFLIQYYNGEERAKGNILERFSAQQFPDLHSELNLSSLELGDSALYFCASSRSGDTRDQPQHFGDGTRLSIL.

The chain has TRBV6-1 and TRBJ2-7, with 7 positions matching TRBD1. The germline V gene has CDR1 MNHNS and CDR2 SASEGT. The CDR3 is made up of 15 amino acids. Germline trimming cut 2 bases from V and 3 bases from J; bases unmatched to any gene: 7. In DNA, the CDR3 is TGTGCCAGCAGTGAATACCTGACAGGGAACTACGAGCAGTACTTC. This sequence encodes CASSEYLTGNYEQYF.